This TCR beta chain was identified during a study of shared clonotypes between healthy human individuals. As for the study in general: A couple of women and a few men aged 18 to 49 made up the donors. The study used three CD4 naive, three CD4 memory, two CD8 naive and one CD8 memory plate per donor. Overall study findings and caveats: Generation probabilities of non-shared clonotypes were lower (relative to those shared by all four donors).

Notes on this clone: The antigen remains undetermined.

Assay used: immunoSEQ multiplex PCR; TCRdb lists only in-frame clones, some missing. The sample has 2 million to 2.5 million clones; approximately 90% are singletons. V shed 1 base and J shed 8 bases, with 12 bases lying between them. Germline V lookup: CDR1 SGHTA, CDR2 FQGNSA. CDR3 length equals 14 residues. The J gene is TRBJ2-1, the V gene TRBV7-2; TRBD2 is a possible D gene (6 bases). This sequence was found in a man in his late teens or twenties in good health. Some clones in this sample may be carry-over from other donors' samples. The sample was naive CD4+ T cells from PBMCs. Subset denoted: CD45RA+ positively selected. This chain's CDR3 is CASSLGPGVDEQFF. The DNA for the CDR3 is TGTGCCAGCAGCTTAGGTCCGGGAGTGGATGAGCAGTTCTTC.